The 19 T cell receptor beta chains below were found in one sample sequenced in a study of CD8 T cells in ankylosing spondylitis. One entry per CDR3 protein results from TCRdb running MiXCR on the 5' RACE reads. The profile shows under 200,000 distinct CDR3 sequences, about an eighth of them singletons. Sequencing was done on a sample of blood, either unsorted or a sorted T cell fraction (not recorded which). The origin of the receptors is a female donor with ankylosing spondylitis or in good health (not recorded which).

This clonotype was detected ten times or more. J is TRBJ2-1 and V is TRBV10-3, with 7 bases lining up with TRBD2. V lost 5 bases to trimming and J lost 0 bases; unmatched junction nucleotides: 4. Germline CDR1 and CDR2: ENHRY and SYGVKD. CDR3 length: 15 residues. This CDR3 reads CAISPGGSSYNEQFF. CDR3 DNA sequence: TGTGCCATCAGTCCCGGCGGGAGCTCCTACAATGAGCAGTTCTTC.

In its sample, this clonotype was seen many times. This chain's CDR3 is CSGQGMQSSYEQYF. The CDR3 DNA reads as TGCAGCGGACAGGGAATGCAAAGCTCCTACGAGCAGTACTTC. The chain is built from TRBV29-1 and TRBJ2-7; 7 nucleotides match TRBD1. V lost 7 bases, J lost 0 bases, and 9 bases stayed unmatched. This CDR3 contains 14 residues. From germline, CDR1 is SQVTM and CDR2 ANQGSEA.

This clonotype was seen many times. This chain connects TRBV20-1 to TRBJ1-6, with D maybe TRBD1 (5 bases). The CDR3 extends over 15 amino acids. CDR1 and CDR2 from the germline V gene are DFQATT and SNEGSKA (reference sequence). The V end lost 3 bases, the J end lost 4 bases, and 13 bases lay between the germline ends. The CDR3 protein is CSARGEAGYNSPLHF. The CDR3 DNA sequence: TGCAGTGCTAGGGGGGAGGCAGGGTATAATTCACCCCTCCACTTT.

This clonotype has at least ten counts. The chain combines TRBV10-2 with TRBJ1-3, with D possibly TRBD1 on 5 matching bases. The CDR3 totals 13 residues. V gave up 6 bases and J gave up 0 bases, with 6 bases separating them. Germline CDR1 and CDR2: WSHSY and SAAADI. CDR3 sequence reads: CASRDNSGNTIYF. CDR3 nucleotides: TGCGCCAGCAGGGACAACTCTGGAAACACCATATATTTT.

This clonotype was counted at least ten times. The chain joins TRBV5-5 to TRBJ1-5, with TRBD1 as a possible D gene (6 bases). Trimming left V 4 bases short and J 3 bases short, with 14 bases between. Per germline, CDR1 SGHKS and CDR2 YYEKEE (reference sequence). The CDR3 length is 15 residues. CDR3 DNA sequence: TGTGCCAGCAGCCCCACGGGGGGGCCCAATCAGCCCCAGCATTTT. This translates into CASSPTGGPNQPQHF.

This clonotype has ten or more counts. In nucleotides, the CDR3 is TGCGCCAGCAGCTTACAGGGTGACTATGGCTACACCTTC. It codes for CASSLQGDYGYTF. This chain links TRBV5-1 with TRBJ1-2; tentatively, D is TRBD1 (6 bases). Germline V gives CDR1 SGHRS, CDR2 YFSETQ. Trimming took 2 bases from V and 3 from J, leaving 8 bases between them. The CDR3 loop spans 13 amino acids.

Note on this clonotype: Germline is not matched at one junction end, which may reflect a read error. This rearrangement joins TRBV6-1 to TRBJ1-2; D is uncertain. CDR1 is MNHNS and CDR2 is SASEGT in the germline V gene. The CDR3 has 14 residues. This CDR3 is CARSIKDGPYGYTF. CDR3 coding DNA: TGTGCCCGCAGTATTAAGGACGGTCCCTATGGCTACACCTTC.

This clonotype appeared a few times. V is TRBV3-1 and J is TRBJ2-7, with D perhaps matching TRBD2 (5 bases). Trimming took off 2 bases at V and 4 bases at J, with 15 bases between the two ends. This CDR3 has 15 amino acids. Looked up from germline, CDR1 is LGHDT and CDR2 is YNNKEL (reference sequence). CDR3 in amino acids: CASSQRSGVQYEQYF. For the CDR3, the DNA is TGTGCCAGCAGCCAAAGAAGCGGAGTACAATACGAGCAGTACTTC.

The V and J genes are TRBV20-1 and TRBJ2-1; TRBD2 matches 14 bases. Germline trimming cut 0 bases from V and 8 bases from J; bases unmatched to any gene: 12. The CDR3 length is 18 residues. Germline assignment: CDR1 DFQATT and CDR2 SNEGSKA (reference sequence). CDR3 amino acids: CSARDLTSGRARRDEQFF. As DNA, the CDR3 is TGCAGTGCTAGAGACCTGACTAGCGGGAGGGCCAGACGAGATGAGCAGTTCTTC.

In this sample, this clonotype turned up a few times. The chain recombines TRBV29-1 with TRBJ2-7; possibly TRBD1 for D (5 bases). Germline assignment: CDR1 SQVTM and CDR2 ANQGSEA. V lost 6 bases and J 0 bases, leaving 12 bases between the germline ends. This CDR3 has 13 residues. The CDR3 reads CSVEQESSYEQYF. Here the CDR3 DNA reads TGCAGCGTGGAACAGGAGTCCTCCTACGAGCAGTACTTC.

This clonotype was detected many times. J is TRBJ1-4 and V is TRBV12-3 or TRBV12-4; TRBD1 aligns across 8 bases. There are 15 residues in the CDR3. Trimming took 1 base from V and 2 from J; bases not matched to a gene: 0. The CDR3 loop reads CASSLGQGTNEKLFF. The DNA of the CDR3 is TGTGCCAGCAGTTTAGGACAGGGGACTAATGAAAAACTGTTTTTT.

This clonotype appeared a few times. The chain employs TRBV20-1 and TRBJ1-1, with a possible D match to TRBD1 (6 bases). The germline V and J ends were trimmed by 4 bases and 3 bases, with 9 bases remaining between them. Germline V lookup: CDR1 DFQATT, CDR2 SNEGSKA (reference sequence). This CDR3 contains 12 residues. CDR3 amino acids: CSANRVDTEAFF. The CDR3 coding sequence is TGCAGTGCTAACAGGGTCGACACTGAAGCTTTCTTT.

There are a few counts of this clonotype. The rearrangement uses TRBV19 and TRBJ2-1; D ambiguous. The V gene lost 5 bases and the J gene lost 2 bases, with 16 bases spanning the gap. Germline V lookup: CDR1 LNHDA, CDR2 SQIVND (reference sequence). There are 16 residues in the CDR3. CDR3 sequence (DNA): TGTGCCAGTAGTTCCCGGACGGTGAACACCTACAATGAGCAGTTCTTC. The encoded protein is CASSSRTVNTYNEQFF.

This clonotype occurred many times. The chain couples TRBV28 to TRBJ1-4; maybe TRBD1 (5 bases). Germline V gene data show CDR1 as MDHEN and CDR2 as SYDVKM. The V and J ends lost 0 bases and 11 bases respectively, with 13 bases between them. The CDR3 is 14 amino acids. CDR3 amino acids: CASSLWATGLKLFF. Here the CDR3 DNA reads TGTGCCAGCAGTTTATGGGCAACGGGGCTCAAACTGTTTTTT.

Many counts were recorded for this clonotype. This chain uses TRBV7-2 with TRBJ2-2; no clear D. Germline loops: CDR1 SGHTA, CDR2 FQGNSA. Trimming removed 3 bases at V and 9 bases at J, with 14 bases between. This CDR3 contains 14 residues. The CDR3 DNA follows: TGTGCCAGCAGCTTGGATACAGCTTCCCGGGAGCTGTTTTTT. This sequence encodes CASSLDTASRELFF.

In its sample, this clonotype was seen many times. This rearrangement joins TRBV27 to TRBJ2-1; the D gene is possibly TRBD2 (6 bases). Deletions cut 7 bases from V and 6 bases from J, with 28 bases between. Germline loops: CDR1 MNHEY, CDR2 SMNVEV (reference sequence). CDR3 length equals 18 residues. CDR3 DNA sequence: TGTGCCAGCACCACTAATTCCCTGGGTAGCGGAGACTTCAATGAGCAGTTCTTC. Its protein is CASTTNSLGSGDFNEQFF.

This clonotype was seen only a few times. The chain links TRBV5-1 to TRBJ2-3; no clear D. The germline V gene encodes CDR1 SGHRS and CDR2 YFSETQ. The germline V and J ends were trimmed by 0 bases and 1 base, with 9 bases remaining between them. This CDR3 region has 15 residues. For the CDR3, the DNA is TGCGCCAGCAGCTTGGTGGCGAGTCGCACAGATACGCAGTATTTT. This codes for CASSLVASRTDTQYF.

Concerning this clonotype: A much more abundant neighbour one base away suggests this may be a read error. The V gene is TRBV19, the J gene TRBJ1-1; no definite D call. CDR1 is LNHDA, CDR2 SQIVND, per germline (reference sequence). The CDR3 length is 13 residues. This CDR3 is CVSSPFSGAEAFF. For the CDR3, the DNA is TGTGTCAGTAGTCCTTTCTCGGGCGCTGAAGCTTTCTTT.

In its sample, this clonotype was seen many times. This chain links TRBV5-5 with TRBJ2-3, with D maybe TRBD2 (5 bases). The CDR3 spans 12 residues. V lost 4 bases and J 8 bases, leaving 11 bases between the germline ends. Germline CDR1 and CDR2: SGHKS and YYEKEE (reference sequence). The CDR3 nucleotides are TGTGCCAGCAGCCCCGAGGGAGTTACGCAGTATTTT. Protein: CASSPEGVTQYF.